This note documents a single TCR beta chain sequence. The antigen remains unidentified. This specimen belongs to a study of regulatory and conventional T cells in RAG deficiency. General study findings and limits: Omenn syndrome and CID/AS patients had 80 to 100-fold fewer unique Treg TCR beta sequences, versus around 9.8-fold elsewhere. In Omenn syndrome, Treg and Tconv repertoires overlapped >85%. Shannon entropy fell and Simpson indices rose in RAG-deficient patients.

Genomic DNA came from blood regulatory T cells gated CD4+ CD25-high CD127-low. This CDR3 spans 14 amino acids. Per germline, CDR1 LNHDA and CDR2 SQIVND (reference sequence). Trimming took 6 bases from V and 4 from J; bases not matched to a gene: 7. Assay used: immunoSEQ multiplex PCR; TCRdb lists only in-frame clones, some missing. The sample includes 10,000 to 15,000 clones, 94% of them seen just once. These data were also filed under a second study, of regulatory T cells. That work contributes: The primer mix had 52 TRBV and 13 TRBJ primers. Patient repertoires had restricted TRB V-J pairs and skewed V and J usage, most in Tregs.

This receptor was obtained from a human donor in good health. The chain links TRBV19 to TRBJ1-1, with 8 bases matching TRBD1. The sample comprised CD127- CD25+ CD4+ Tregs sorted from blood. CDR3 loop: CASSENRGSTEAFF. CDR3 nucleotides: TGTGCCAGTAGCGAGAACAGGGGGAGCACTGAAGCTTTCTTT.